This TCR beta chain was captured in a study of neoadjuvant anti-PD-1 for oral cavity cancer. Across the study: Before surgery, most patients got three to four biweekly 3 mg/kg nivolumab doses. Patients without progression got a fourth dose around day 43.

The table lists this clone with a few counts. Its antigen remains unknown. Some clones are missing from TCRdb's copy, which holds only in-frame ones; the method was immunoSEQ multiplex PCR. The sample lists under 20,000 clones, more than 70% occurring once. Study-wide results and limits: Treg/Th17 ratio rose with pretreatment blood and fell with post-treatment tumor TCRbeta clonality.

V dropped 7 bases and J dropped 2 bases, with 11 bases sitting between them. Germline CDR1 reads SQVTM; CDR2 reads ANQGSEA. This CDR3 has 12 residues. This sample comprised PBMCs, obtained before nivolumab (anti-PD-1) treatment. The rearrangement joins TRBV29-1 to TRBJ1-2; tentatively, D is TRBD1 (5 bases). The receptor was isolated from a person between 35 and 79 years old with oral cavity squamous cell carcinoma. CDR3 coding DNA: TGCAGCGATGGGGGACCGAACTATGGCTACACCTTC. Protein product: CSDGGPNYGYTF.